This is a list of T cell receptor beta chains from one sample in a study of CD8 T cells in Susac syndrome. Using its own MiXCR run on the immunoSEQ multiplex PCR reads, TCRdb lists one record per CDR3 protein. The sample has about 150,000 distinct CDR3 sequences; about 90% are singletons. Sample: CD4+ T cells from PBMCs. The origin of the receptors is a human donor in good health. Each CDR3 is given with its conserved first and last residue. A D gene is named only where the DNA matches it firmly. Clone sizes are given selectively: once, few, many, or a class where the clone is expanded.

TRBJ2-5 | TRBV2 | TRBD2 | - | TGTGCCAGCAGTGAGGGACTAGCAGAGACCCAGTACTTC | CASSEGLAETQYF
TRBJ2-5 | TRBV5-6 | TRBD2 | once | TGTGCCAGCAGCTTAGGTATTAGCGGGAAGGAGACCCAGTACTTC | CASSLGISGKETQYF
TRBJ1-5 | TRBV13 | - | - | TGTGCCAGCAGCCGGGCAGGCGACTATCAGCCCCAGCATTTT | CASSRAGDYQPQHF
TRBJ2-7 | TRBV7-6 | - | - | TGTGCCAGCAGCTTAGGAGGACAGCGATCCTACGAGCAGTACTTC | CASSLGGQRSYEQYF
TRBJ1-2 | TRBV11-2 | - | once | TGTGCCAGCAGCTCGGGACAAATGAACTATGGCTACACCTTC | CASSSGQMNYGYTF
TRBJ2-1 | TRBV12-3/TRBV12-4 | - | - | TGTGCCAGCAGTTTGACCCCTCCCAGCTCCTACAATGAGCAGTTCTTC | CASSLTPPSSYNEQFF
TRBJ2-5 | TRBV5-6 | TRBD1 | - | TGTGCCAGCAGCTCGAGGGGGACAGGCCAAGAGACCCAGTACTTC | CASSSRGTGQETQYF
TRBJ1-2 | TRBV7-9 | - | - | TGTGCCAGCAACCCCTCGGGGGCAGGAGGCTATGGCTACACCTTC | CASNPSGAGGYGYTF
TRBJ2-7 | TRBV15 | - | - | TGTGCCACCAGCAGAGTCCGGACCATTAGCTCCTACGAGCAGTACTTC | CATSRVRTISSYEQYF
TRBJ2-2 | TRBV5-1 | TRBD2 | - | TGCGCCAGCAGCTTCTTAGCGGGAGCGGTCGGGGAGCTGTTTTTT | CASSFLAGAVGELFF
TRBJ1-1 | TRBV28 | - | - | TGTGCCAGCAGTTTGGGTCGCGTTGAAGCTTTCTTT | CASSLGRVEAFF
TRBJ1-2 | TRBV7-2 | TRBD1 | - | TGTGCCAGCAGCTTTGACAGGGCTAACTATGGCTACACCTTC | CASSFDRANYGYTF